This is a list of T cell receptor beta chains from one sample in a study of CD8 T cells in Susac syndrome. TCRdb passed the immunoSEQ multiplex PCR reads through MiXCR, listing each CDR3 protein once. The table lists 75,000 to 100,000 distinct CDR3 sequences, more than 85% of them singletons. Sequencing was performed on CD8+ T cells from PBMCs. All receptors derive from a human donor with Susac syndrome. Each CDR3 is given with its conserved first and last residue. A D gene is named only where the DNA matches it firmly. Clone size is given for some rows only: seen once, a few or many times, or a class if the clone is expanded.

j_call v_call d_call clone_size cdr3_aa cdr3_nt
TRBJ2-3 TRBV30 TRBD1 . CACNRGVTDTQYF TGTGCCTGCAACAGGGGCGTTACAGATACGCAGTATTTT
TRBJ1-1 TRBV20-1 . . CSATNTEAFF TGCAGTGCTACGAACACTGAAGCTTTCTTT
TRBJ2-3 TRBV29-1 . . CSVVPADTQYF TGCAGCGTTGTTCCGGCAGATACGCAGTATTTT
TRBJ2-7 TRBV5-4 . . CASSLGQGPGDEQYF TGTGCCAGCAGCTTGGGGCAGGGTCCTGGGGACGAGCAGTACTTC
TRBJ2-7 TRBV7-8 TRBD2 . CASSVGGGYEQYF TGTGCCAGCAGTGTTGGGGGGGGCTACGAGCAGTACTTC
TRBJ1-1 TRBV4-2 TRBD1 . CASSHEEQGWPEAFF TGTGCCAGCAGCCATGAAGAACAGGGGTGGCCTGAAGCTTTCTTT
TRBJ1-4 TRBV4-1 . . CASSQVAATNEKLFF TGCGCCAGCAGCCAAGTGGCGGCAACTAATGAAAAACTGTTTTTT
TRBJ1-1 TRBV29-1 TRBD1 . CSAAGGGVTEAFF TGCAGCGCCGCAGGGGGCGGCGTCACTGAAGCTTTCTTT
TRBJ2-7 TRBV27 . . CASSLSTSSYEQYF TGTGCCAGCAGTTTATCGACTAGTTCCTACGAGCAGTACTTC
TRBJ1-2 TRBV3-1 . . CASSRISGPDGYTF TGTGCCAGCAGCCGGATCTCGGGTCCGGATGGCTACACCTTC
TRBJ2-7 TRBV20-1 . . CSASLQVGGYEQYF TGCAGTGCGTCACTTCAGGTGGGAGGCTACGAGCAGTACTTC
TRBJ2-7 TRBV7-9 TRBD1 . CASSPVGQGPYEQYF TGTGCCAGCAGCCCGGTAGGACAGGGTCCCTACGAGCAGTACTTC
TRBJ2-2 TRBV2 . once CASSGTGELFF TGTGCCAGCAGCGGGACCGGGGAGCTGTTTTTT
TRBJ2-1 TRBV6-5 TRBD2 . CASRTSGRFNEQFF TGTGCCAGCAGGACTAGCGGGAGATTCAATGAGCAGTTCTTC
TRBJ2-7 TRBV20-1 . . CSAKDDEQYF TGCAGTGCCAAAGATGATGAGCAGTACTTC
TRBJ2-1 TRBV11-2 TRBD1 . CASSQGQGRGSYNEQFF TGTGCCAGCAGCCAGGGACAGGGGAGGGGCTCCTACAATGAGCAGTTCTTC
TRBJ2-5 TRBV28 . once CASSLGLEEVKQETQYF TGTGCCAGCAGTTTAGGTTTGGAGGAGGTAAAGCAAGAGACCCAGTACTTC
TRBJ2-7 TRBV28 TRBD2 . CASSPSSGSPYEQYF TGTGCCAGCAGCCCGTCTAGCGGATCCCCCTACGAGCAGTACTTC
TRBJ2-5 TRBV10-3 . . CAIRTTGKETQYF TGTGCCATCAGAACCACAGGGAAAGAGACCCAGTACTTC
TRBJ1-2 TRBV14 . . CASSQEPGGGYGYTF TGTGCCAGCAGCCAAGAACCCGGTGGCGGCTATGGCTACACCTTC
TRBJ2-3 TRBV10-2 TRBD2 . CASTQRETDTQYF TGCGCCAGCACCCAGCGGGAGACGGATACGCAGTATTTT
TRBJ2-4 TRBV13 TRBD2 . CASSGTSDLAKNIQYF TGTGCCAGCAGCGGTACTAGCGATTTAGCCAAAAACATTCAGTACTTC
TRBJ2-3 TRBV27 TRBD2 . CASSILATDTQYF TGTGCCAGCAGCATACTAGCGACAGATACGCAGTATTTT
TRBJ2-1 TRBV13 . . CASSLRQSSYNEQFF TGTGCCAGCAGCTTAAGACAGAGCTCCTACAATGAGCAGTTCTTC
TRBJ2-1 TRBV13 . . CASTEGQEQFF TGTGCCAGCACGGAGGGCCAAGAGCAGTTCTTC
TRBJ1-2 TRBV29-1 TRBD1 . CSVEGDRGDYGYTF TGCAGCGTTGAAGGGGACAGGGGGGACTATGGCTACACCTTC
TRBJ2-1 TRBV20-1 TRBD2 . CSARDTQTSLDEQFF TGCAGTGCTAGAGATACCCAGACTAGCCTAGATGAGCAGTTCTTC
TRBJ2-7 TRBV5-1 TRBD1 . CASSIDRGRVLVPFYEQYF TGCGCCAGCAGCATAGACAGGGGGCGAGTCCTCGTGCCATTCTACGAGCAGTACTTC
TRBJ2-5 TRBV15 . . CATSRGAVGLYQETQYF TGTGCCACCAGCAGAGGGGCGGTGGGACTTTATCAAGAGACCCAGTACTTC
TRBJ2-2 TRBV9 TRBD2 . CASSGLSGSRNTGELFF TGTGCCAGCAGCGGACTTAGCGGGAGCCGGAACACCGGGGAGCTGTTTTTT
TRBJ2-1 TRBV20-1 TRBD2 . CSARRSGRIYNEQFF TGCAGTGCTAGAAGAAGCGGGAGAATCTACAATGAGCAGTTCTTC
TRBJ1-1 TRBV19 TRBD1 . CASSLGTGMDTEAFF TGTGCCAGTAGTCTCGGGACAGGGATGGACACTGAAGCTTTCTTT
TRBJ2-7 TRBV27 TRBD1 . CASSLDRDYEQYF TGTGCCAGCAGTTTAGACAGGGACTACGAGCAGTACTTC
TRBJ2-5 TRBV6-1 . . CASSEGRTQYF TGTGCCAGCAGTGAAGGGAGGACCCAGTACTTC
TRBJ2-1 TRBV2 . . CASGQRRSGLGWNEQFF TGTGCCAGCGGACAGCGGCGCAGCGGGTTAGGGTGGAATGAGCAGTTCTTC
TRBJ2-7 TRBV7-9 TRBD1 . CASQNRGESSYEQYF TGTGCCAGTCAGAACAGGGGGGAAAGCTCCTACGAGCAGTACTTC
TRBJ2-1 TRBV19 . . CASSILGSNEQFF TGTGCCAGTAGTATTTTGGGGAGCAATGAGCAGTTCTTC
TRBJ2-3 TRBV28 . . CASSLQGRHTQYF TGTGCCAGCAGCCTACAAGGGCGTCATACGCAGTATTTT
TRBJ1-3 TRBV7-9 TRBD1 . CASSLTGTAGNTIYF TGTGCCAGCAGCTTGACTGGGACAGCTGGAAACACCATATATTTT
TRBJ1-1 TRBV12-3/TRBV12-4 . . CASTSEGSKAFF TGTGCCAGCACCAGCGAGGGTTCAAAAGCTTTCTTT
TRBJ2-3 TRBV20-1 . . CSARQIGYEADTQYF TGCAGTGCTAGACAGATCGGGTATGAGGCAGATACGCAGTATTTT